Listed below are T cell receptor beta chains from one sample, sequenced in a study of shared clonotypes between healthy human individuals. Clones were read by immunoSEQ multiplex PCR, and TCRdb kept only the in-frame ones, dropping some. The data contain about 490,000 clones, approximately 79% of them seen just once; the ten biggest clones take up 9.5% to 15%. Material: PBMCs. These receptors all stem from a woman aged 40 to 50 in good health. Some clones in this sample may be carry-over from other donors' samples. CDR3s include the opening cysteine and the closing phenylalanine or tryptophan. A D gene is named only where the DNA matches it firmly. Clone sizes are given selectively: once, few, many, or a class where the clone is expanded.

CDR3nt: TGTGCCAGCAGTTCCCCCGTGGAGAGCATGGGATTC
CDR3aa: CASSSPVESMGF
j_gene: TRBJ2-7
v_gene: TRBV28
abundance: -
d_gene: -

CDR3nt: TGTGCCAGCAGGACGACTAGAGGGGAGACCCAGTACTTC
CDR3aa: CASRTTRGETQYF
j_gene: TRBJ2-5
v_gene: TRBV2
abundance: -
d_gene: -

CDR3nt: TGTGCCAGCAGCTTATGGCGGGATAGCGGGACTGAGCAGTTCTTC
CDR3aa: CASSLWRDSGTEQFF
j_gene: TRBJ2-1
v_gene: TRBV7-2
abundance: -
d_gene: TRBD2

CDR3nt: TGTGCCAGCAGCCAAGATGGGACTAGCGGGGGCTACGAGCAGTACTTC
CDR3aa: CASSQDGTSGGYEQYF
j_gene: TRBJ2-7
v_gene: TRBV4-2
abundance: -
d_gene: TRBD2

CDR3nt: TGTGCCAGCAGCGTAGTGGGGGATACCTACGAGCAGTACTTC
CDR3aa: CASSVVGDTYEQYF
j_gene: TRBJ2-7
v_gene: TRBV9
abundance: -
d_gene: -

CDR3nt: TGTGCCACCAGTCAGGGGCGAGGCACAGATACGCAGTATTTT
CDR3aa: CATSQGRGTDTQYF
j_gene: TRBJ2-3
v_gene: TRBV15
abundance: -
d_gene: -

CDR3nt: TGTGCCAGCAGTATCCAATCCCCTCTAGCGCCCTACTACAATGAGCAGTTCTTC
CDR3aa: CASSIQSPLAPYYNEQFF
j_gene: TRBJ2-1
v_gene: TRBV27
abundance: -
d_gene: -

CDR3nt: TGTGCCAGCTCACCCGGGACAGGGGAAGAGACCCAGTACTTC
CDR3aa: CASSPGTGEETQYF
j_gene: TRBJ2-5
v_gene: TRBV18
abundance: -
d_gene: TRBD1

CDR3nt: TGCGCCAGCAGCCAAGATCTAGGGACTGAAGCTTTCTTT
CDR3aa: CASSQDLGTEAFF
j_gene: TRBJ1-1
v_gene: TRBV4-3
abundance: -
d_gene: -

CDR3nt: TGCAGCGTTGAGGGAGCCAGCGAGCAGTACTTC
CDR3aa: CSVEGASEQYF
j_gene: TRBJ2-7
v_gene: TRBV29-1
abundance: -
d_gene: -

CDR3nt: TGTGCCAGCAGTGGGTGGGAGACCCAGTACTTC
CDR3aa: CASSGWETQYF
j_gene: TRBJ2-5
v_gene: TRBV28
abundance: -
d_gene: -

CDR3nt: TGTGCCAGCACCCTAGCGGGAGGAACAGATACGCAGTATTTT
CDR3aa: CASTLAGGTDTQYF
j_gene: TRBJ2-3
v_gene: TRBV2
abundance: -
d_gene: TRBD2

CDR3nt: TGTGCCAGCAGCGTAGAAAGTATGGGCTACGAGCAGTACTTC
CDR3aa: CASSVESMGYEQYF
j_gene: TRBJ2-7
v_gene: TRBV9
abundance: -
d_gene: -

CDR3nt: TGTGCCAGCTCACCCGACTCACGGGAGCAGTTCTTC
CDR3aa: CASSPDSREQFF
j_gene: TRBJ2-1
v_gene: TRBV18
abundance: -
d_gene: -

CDR3nt: TGCAGCGTTGCCCCTGACGTGGGAGATGAAGCTTTCTTT
CDR3aa: CSVAPDVGDEAFF
j_gene: TRBJ1-1
v_gene: TRBV29-1
abundance: -
d_gene: -

CDR3nt: TGTGCCAGCAGCTTAGCCCGGCCCAACCCCTCTGGAAACACCATATATTTT
CDR3aa: CASSLARPNPSGNTIYF
j_gene: TRBJ1-3
v_gene: TRBV7-2
abundance: -
d_gene: -

CDR3nt: TGTGCCAGCAGCACCTATCTAGCGGGAGTCAGCACAGATACGCAGTATTTT
CDR3aa: CASSTYLAGVSTDTQYF
j_gene: TRBJ2-3
v_gene: TRBV13
abundance: -
d_gene: TRBD2

CDR3nt: TGTGCAATTGGGACGGACTACAATGAGCAGTTCTTC
CDR3aa: CAIGTDYNEQFF
j_gene: TRBJ2-1
v_gene: TRBV6-1
abundance: -
d_gene: -

CDR3nt: TGTGCCAGCAGACTAGCGGGAGCGGATACGCAGTATTTT
CDR3aa: CASRLAGADTQYF
j_gene: TRBJ2-3
v_gene: TRBV27
abundance: -
d_gene: TRBD2

CDR3nt: TGTGCCAGCAAATCCGAGGGTATCAACACCGGGGAGCTGTTTTTT
CDR3aa: CASKSEGINTGELFF
j_gene: TRBJ2-2
v_gene: TRBV2
abundance: -
d_gene: -

CDR3nt: TGTGCCAGTATCCCAGCGGTAAACACCGGGGAGCTGTTTTTT
CDR3aa: CASIPAVNTGELFF
j_gene: TRBJ2-2
v_gene: TRBV19
abundance: -
d_gene: -

CDR3nt: TGTGCCAGCAGCGCCTCCGGGACAGCTAACTATGGCTACACCTTC
CDR3aa: CASSASGTANYGYTF
j_gene: TRBJ1-2
v_gene: TRBV9
abundance: -
d_gene: TRBD1

CDR3nt: TGTGCCAGCAGTTTTAGGTCCGAGATAGATGAAGCTTTCTTT
CDR3aa: CASSFRSEIDEAFF
j_gene: TRBJ1-1
v_gene: TRBV28
abundance: once
d_gene: -

CDR3nt: TGTGCCAGCAGACCTTCGTGGGCTTTTTCCGGGGGGCAGTACTTC
CDR3aa: CASRPSWAFSGGQYF
j_gene: TRBJ2-7
v_gene: TRBV27
abundance: -
d_gene: -